Listed here are 27 T cell receptor beta chains from one sample, sequenced in a study of blood T cell repertoires in COVID-19 (TCRdb year 2020). To prepare the library, the immunoSEQ multiplex PCR assay was applied. Drawn from immuneACCESS, this table holds only the in-frame rearrangements with V and J called that TCRdb kept. Clones are partly lost; checked studies trace under half to an unresolved V gene and leave the rest unexplained. The sample data list some 400,000 clones, and approximately 90% of these were observed just once. Around 0.86% of the sample lies in the top ten. Sequenced: PBMCs or T cells enriched from blood (not recorded which). These receptors originate from a woman aged 40 to 50 who had been exposed to COVID-19.

The rearrangement joins TRBV3-1 (or the pseudogene TRBV3-2) to TRBJ2-7; 8 nucleotides match TRBD1. V lost 4 bases to trimming and J lost 5 bases; unmatched junction nucleotides: 4. The CDR3 totals 13 residues. Germline CDR1 LGHDT, CDR2 YNNKEL (reference sequence). CDR3 loop: CASSRTGIHEQYF. In nucleotides, the CDR3 is TGTGCCAGCAGCCGGACAGGGATCCACGAGCAGTACTTC.

This clone came up a few times. The rearrangement joins TRBV9 to TRBJ1-1, with D uncertain. The V end was cut by 4 bases, the J end by 1 base, with 17 bases between. Germline V gene sequence: CDR1 SGDLS, CDR2 YYNGEE. The CDR3 runs 16 residues. The CDR3 region is CASSPDAGSPNTEAFF. The CDR3 nucleotides are TGTGCCAGCAGCCCCGATGCGGGGAGCCCGAACACTGAAGCTTTCTTT.

The chain has TRBV10-1 and TRBJ2-7; TRBD2 agrees at 9 bases. The CDR3 spans 15 residues. CDR1 is WNHNN and CDR2 is SYGVQD in the germline V gene (reference sequence). The junction had 14 bases not matched to a gene; V was cut back by 8 bases and J by 6 bases. The CDR3 loop is CASGSGRTTSSEQYF. DNA of the CDR3: TGCGCCAGCGGTAGCGGGAGAACAACTTCGTCCGAGCAGTACTTC.

The chain links TRBV7-9 to TRBJ2-7; 7 bases align to TRBD1. The trim removed 7 bases at V and 5 bases at J, leaving 5 bases unmatched. Per the germline V gene, CDR1 is SEHNR and CDR2 is FQNEAQ (reference sequence). The CDR3 has 12 amino acids. CDR3 DNA sequence: TGTGCCAGCAACCACAGGGGCGACGAGCAGTACTTC. Its translation: CASNHRGDEQYF.

The chain uses TRBV7-2 and TRBJ2-1; 8 nucleotides match TRBD1. The CDR3 extends over 13 amino acids. J gave up 8 bases and V 6 bases, and 6 bases lay outside the gene matches. The germline V gene has CDR1 SGHTA and CDR2 FQGNSA. The CDR3 protein is CASRPAGGHEQFF. The DNA of the CDR3 is TGTGCCAGCAGGCCCGCAGGGGGCCATGAGCAGTTCTTC.

The V call is TRBV7-9, the J call TRBJ2-1; maybe TRBD1 (5 bases). The CDR3 runs to 13 residues. Germline CDR1 is SEHNR and CDR2 is FQNEAQ (reference sequence). V dropped 8 bases and J dropped 6 bases, with 14 bases sitting between them. The CDR3 is CASEDTTSNEQFF. The CDR3 bases are TGTGCCAGCGAGGACACTACAAGCAATGAGCAGTTCTTC.

This clone is a singleton in its sample. The chain joins TRBV7-3 to TRBJ2-1, with 9 bases fitting TRBD2. The V gene's germline CDR1 is SGHTA and CDR2 FQGTGA. V shed 5 bases and J 2 bases; nucleotides not matched to a gene: 7. This CDR3 region has 16 residues. The CDR3 sequence is CASSTLAGRPYNEQFF. CDR3 in DNA: TGTGCCAGCAGCACCCTAGCGGGACGCCCCTACAATGAGCAGTTCTTC. Complete variable domain (other parts from reference TRBV7-3 and TRBJ2-1): GAGVSQTPSNKVTEKGKYVELRCDPISGHTALYWYRQSLGQGPEFLIYFQGTGAADDSGLPNDRFFAVRPEGSVSTLKIQRTERGDSAVYLCASSTLAGRPYNEQFFGPGTRLTVL.

The chain's CDR3 is CASSPYGRPQDTQYF. CDR3 coding DNA: TGTGCCAGCAGCCCCTACGGGAGGCCGCAGGATACGCAGTATTTT. J is TRBJ2-3 and V is TRBV7-3; 7 nucleotides match TRBD2. There are 15 residues in the CDR3. Germline V CDR1 and CDR2: SGHTA, FQGTGA. V lost 5 bases, J lost 6 bases, and 11 bases stayed unmatched.

V usage is TRBV19 and J usage is TRBJ1-5; 11 bases align to TRBD1. The CDR3 is 13 amino acids. With V trimmed by 6 bases and J by 6 bases, 1 base remained unmatched. The germline V gene encodes CDR1 LNHDA and CDR2 SQIVND (reference sequence). The CDR3 region has the DNA TGTGCCAGTAGGGGGACAGGGGGTCAGCCCCAGCATTTT. Its protein product is CASRGTGGQPQHF. Complete variable domain (other parts from reference TRBV19 and TRBJ1-5): DGGITQSPKYLFRKEGQNVTLSCEQNLNHDAMYWYRQDPGQGLRLIYYSQIVNDFQKGDIAEGYSVSREKKESFPLTVTSAQKNPTAFYLCASRGTGGQPQHFGDGTRLSIL.

This clone was counted a few times. The V and J genes are TRBV10-2 and TRBJ2-1; maybe TRBD2 (5 bases). V lost 8 bases to trimming and J lost 2 bases, with 13 bases between them. Germline V lookup: CDR1 WSHSY, CDR2 SAAADI. This CDR3 is built from 14 residues. CDR3 sequence (DNA): TGCGCCAGCCGGGCTGACTACCCCTACAATGAGCAGTTCTTC. This encodes CASRADYPYNEQFF.

The V and J genes are TRBV6-5 and TRBJ1-6; the D gene is possibly TRBD1 (5 bases). Between the trimmed V and J ends, which lost 5 bases and 6 bases, there was a span of 11 bases. The germline CDR1 and CDR2 sequences are MNHEY and SVGAGI. This CDR3 is built from 14 residues. CDR3 protein: CASSPTRGNSPLHF. The CDR3 bases are TGTGCCAGCAGTCCGACAAGGGGTAATTCACCCCTCCACTTT.

This clone was recorded once. The DNA for the CDR3 is TGTGCCAGCAGCCAGACAGGAGAGCAGTTCTTC. It yields the protein CASSQTGEQFF. The V gene is TRBV7-3, the J gene TRBJ2-1; D perhaps matches TRBD1 (6 bases). V lost 5 bases and J 10 bases, leaving 9 bases between the germline ends. Looked up from germline, CDR1 is SGHTA and CDR2 is FQGTGA. This CDR3 is built from 11 residues.

This clone was counted a few times. The chain links TRBV24-1 to TRBJ2-5; TRBD1 aligns across 11 bases. V lost 5 bases to trimming and J lost 4 bases; unmatched junction nucleotides: 2. Germline CDR1 and CDR2: KGHDR and SFDVKD. The CDR3 runs to 14 residues. The chain's CDR3 is CATSGGQGAETQYF. The CDR3 bases are TGTGCCACCAGTGGCGGACAGGGGGCAGAGACCCAGTACTTC.

The rearrangement links TRBV27 to TRBJ1-1, with D possibly TRBD1 on 6 matching bases. The CDR3 totals 14 residues. Germline-derived CDR1 and CDR2 are MNHEY and SMNVEV (reference sequence). Trimming pared 2 bases from V and 1 base from J, leaving 8 bases between. The CDR3 region is CASSLHRANTEAFF. The CDR3 DNA follows: TGTGCCAGCAGTTTACACAGGGCGAACACTGAAGCTTTCTTT.

The V gene is TRBV18, the J gene TRBJ2-5, with TRBD1 as a possible D gene (6 bases). The CDR3 totals 13 residues. Per germline, CDR1 KGHSH and CDR2 LQKENI. V was pared by 8 bases and J by 1 base, with 11 bases between. CDR3 in DNA: TGTGCCAGCAGCCGGGACATCCAAGAGACCCAGTACTTC. Protein: CASSRDIQETQYF.

The chain couples TRBV10-2 to TRBJ1-2; 7 bases are a match to TRBD1. The germline gives CDR1 WSHSY, CDR2 SAAADI. This CDR3 contains 15 residues. V shed 4 bases, J shed 2 bases, and the junction held 7 bases outside the gene matches. Here the CDR3 DNA reads TGCGCCAGCAGTGCGTACACGACAGGGAACTATGGCTACACCTTC. It specifies CASSAYTTGNYGYTF.

This chain joins TRBV19 and TRBJ1-6, with a possible D match to TRBD1 (5 bases). From germline, CDR1 is LNHDA and CDR2 SQIVND (reference sequence). The CDR3 spans 16 residues. The ends were cut back, 6 bases at V and 7 bases at J, with 19 bases in the middle. CDR3 amino acids: CASRPSRGAQNSPLHF. The DNA for the CDR3 is TGTGCCAGTAGACCCTCAAGGGGCGCTCAGAATTCACCCCTCCACTTT.

This chain connects TRBV21-1 to TRBJ1-1; no check of the table's D call, TRBD1, against the DNA was made. TRBV21-1 is described as a pseudogene. The CDR3 consists of 15 residues. As DNA, the CDR3 is TGTGCCAGCAGCGCCCGCAGGGCGGTTAGGACTGAAGCTTTCTTT. Its protein is CASSARRAVRTEAFF.

The chain employs TRBV6-5 and TRBJ1-2, with a weak D call TRBD1 (5 bases). Deletions cut 0 bases from V and 8 bases from J, with 16 bases between. Germline CDR1 is MNHEY and CDR2 is SVGAGI. The CDR3 has 15 residues. CDR3: CASSYSKRRGNGYTF. Here the CDR3 DNA reads TGTGCCAGCAGTTACTCGAAGAGGAGGGGTAACGGCTACACCTTC.

This rearrangement joins TRBV12-3 or TRBV12-4 to TRBJ1-2; D uncertain. Between the trimmed V and J ends, which lost 8 bases and 0 bases, there was a span of 10 bases. The CDR3 length is 13 residues. DNA of the CDR3: TGTGCCAGCGGCGGCCAATCTAACTATGGCTACACCTTC. Translating it yields CASGGQSNYGYTF.

The chain uses TRBV28 and TRBJ1-6; D ambiguous. The V gene's germline CDR1 is MDHEN and CDR2 SYDVKM. This CDR3 has 14 amino acids. V gave up 10 bases and J gave up 9 bases, with 19 bases separating them. The CDR3 DNA reads TGTGCCACTCACCGGGAGTCAACAAGTTCACCCCTCCACTTT. Translating it yields CATHRESTSSPLHF.

The CDR3 nucleotides read TGTGCCAGCAGCTCGCGGGGTGGAAACACCATATATTTT. Translating it yields CASSSRGGNTIYF. This rearrangement joins TRBV7-9 to TRBJ1-3; D gene unclear. The length of the CDR3 is 13 residues. Trimming took off 4 bases at V and 3 bases at J, with 7 bases between the two ends. CDR1 is SEHNR, CDR2 FQNEAQ, per germline (reference sequence).

The chain combines TRBV28 with TRBJ2-2; TRBD2 matches at 7 bases. V shed 7 bases, J shed 2 bases, and the junction held 7 bases outside the gene matches. Germline lookup yields CDR1 MDHEN and CDR2 SYDVKM. The CDR3 runs 15 residues. This CDR3 is CASTPMGLNTGELFF. The CDR3 bases are TGTGCCAGCACCCCGATGGGACTAAACACCGGGGAGCTGTTTTTT.

In its sample, this clone was seen once. V usage is TRBV7-2 and J usage is TRBJ1-3, with TRBD1 as a possible D gene (5 bases). The CDR3 is 16 residues long. V lost 0 bases and J 1 base, leaving 10 bases between the germline ends. Germline assignment: CDR1 SGHTA and CDR2 FQGNSA. CDR3 bases: TGTGCCAGCAGCTTAGCCTCGACAGTATCTGGAAACACCATATATTTT. This translates into CASSLASTVSGNTIYF.

V gene TRBV9 combines with J gene TRBJ1-5, with 7 nucleotides matching TRBD1. The CDR3 runs to 15 residues. In germline, CDR1 is SGDLS, CDR2 YYNGEE. V shed 0 bases, J shed 2 bases, and the junction held 2 bases outside the gene matches. CDR3 bases: TGTGCCAGCAGCGTAGGGGACAGTCGCAATCAGCCCCAGCATTTT. Translated: CASSVGDSRNQPQHF.

The genes are TRBV2 and TRBJ1-3; D is unclear. Germline V lookup: CDR1 SNHLY, CDR2 FYNNEI. Between the trimmed V and J ends, which lost 4 bases and 0 bases, there was a span of 10 bases. This CDR3 has 15 amino acids. CDR3 sequence: CASSVGGFSGNTIYF. The CDR3 DNA sequence: TGTGCCAGCAGTGTGGGAGGGTTCTCTGGAAACACCATATATTTT.

This chain's CDR3 is CASSLRGRGYTF. DNA of the CDR3: TGTGCCAGCAGCCTCAGGGGTAGGGGCTACACCTTC. The J gene is TRBJ1-2, the V gene TRBV3-1 (or the pseudogene TRBV3-2), with D possibly matching TRBD1 (6 bases). V lost 4 bases, J lost 8 bases, and 11 bases lay in between. This CDR3 has 12 residues. Per the germline V gene, CDR1 is LGHDT and CDR2 is YNNKEL (reference sequence).